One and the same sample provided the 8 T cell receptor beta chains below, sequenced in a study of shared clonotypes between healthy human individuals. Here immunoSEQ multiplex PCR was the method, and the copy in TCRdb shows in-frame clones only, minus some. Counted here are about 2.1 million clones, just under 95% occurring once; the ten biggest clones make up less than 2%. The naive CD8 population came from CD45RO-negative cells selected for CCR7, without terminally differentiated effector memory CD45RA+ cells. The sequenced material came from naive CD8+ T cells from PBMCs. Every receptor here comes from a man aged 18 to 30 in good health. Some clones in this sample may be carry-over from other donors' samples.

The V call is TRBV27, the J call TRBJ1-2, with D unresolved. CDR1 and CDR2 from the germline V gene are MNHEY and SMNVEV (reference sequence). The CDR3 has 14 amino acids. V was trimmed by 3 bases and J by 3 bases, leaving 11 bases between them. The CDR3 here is CASSLMGGDYGYTF. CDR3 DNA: TGTGCCAGCAGTTTGATGGGAGGCGACTATGGCTACACCTTC.

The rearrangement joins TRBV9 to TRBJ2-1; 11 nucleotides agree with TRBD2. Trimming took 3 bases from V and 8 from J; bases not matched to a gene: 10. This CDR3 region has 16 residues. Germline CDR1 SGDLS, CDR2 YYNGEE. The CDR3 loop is CASSESTSGSLYEQFF. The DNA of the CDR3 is TGTGCCAGCAGCGAGAGTACTAGCGGGAGTTTGTATGAGCAGTTCTTC.

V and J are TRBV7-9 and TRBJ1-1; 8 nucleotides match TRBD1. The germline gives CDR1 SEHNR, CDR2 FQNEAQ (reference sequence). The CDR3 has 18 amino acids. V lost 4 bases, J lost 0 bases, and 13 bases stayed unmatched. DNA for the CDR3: TGTGCCAGCAGCTCCGGACAGGGTCTTGTTTCGATGAACACTGAAGCTTTCTTT. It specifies CASSSGQGLVSMNTEAFF.

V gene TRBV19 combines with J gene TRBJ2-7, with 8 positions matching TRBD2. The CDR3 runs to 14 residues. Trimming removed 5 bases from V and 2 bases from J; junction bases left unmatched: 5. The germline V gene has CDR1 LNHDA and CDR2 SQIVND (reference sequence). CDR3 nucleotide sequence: TGTGCCAGTAGTTCGATCGGGGGGGCCTACGAGCAGTACTTC. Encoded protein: CASSSIGGAYEQYF.

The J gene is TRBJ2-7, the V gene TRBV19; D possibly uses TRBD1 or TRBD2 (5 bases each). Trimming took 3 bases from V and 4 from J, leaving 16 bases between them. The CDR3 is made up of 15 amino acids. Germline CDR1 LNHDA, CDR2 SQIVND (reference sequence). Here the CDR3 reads CASSMAGAPKYEQYF. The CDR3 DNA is TGTGCCAGTAGTATGGCCGGGGCCCCCAAGTACGAGCAGTACTTC.

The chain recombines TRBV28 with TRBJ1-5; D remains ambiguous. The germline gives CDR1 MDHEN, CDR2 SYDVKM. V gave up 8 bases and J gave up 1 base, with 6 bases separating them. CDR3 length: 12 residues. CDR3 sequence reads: CASRRSNQPQHF. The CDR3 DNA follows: TGTGCCAGCCGGAGAAGCAATCAGCCCCAGCATTTT.

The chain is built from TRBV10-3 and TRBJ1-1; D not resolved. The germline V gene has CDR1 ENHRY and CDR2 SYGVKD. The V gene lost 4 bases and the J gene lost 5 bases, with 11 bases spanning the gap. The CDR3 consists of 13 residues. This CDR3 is CAISVGPRTEAFF. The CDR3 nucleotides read TGTGCCATCAGTGTAGGCCCCAGGACTGAAGCTTTCTTT.

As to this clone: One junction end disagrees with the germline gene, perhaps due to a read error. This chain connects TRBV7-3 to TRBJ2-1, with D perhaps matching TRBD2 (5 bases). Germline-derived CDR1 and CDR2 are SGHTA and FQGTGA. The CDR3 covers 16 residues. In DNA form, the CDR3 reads TGTGCCAGCAGCCTAACGGGGTCGGCCTTAAACAATGAGCAGTTCTTC. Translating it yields CASSLTGSALNNEQFF.